The clone carrying this T cell receptor beta chain was counted a single time. Its target is unknown. The source of the sample is a study of CD8+CD57+ T cells in acquired aplastic anemia. At the level of the study: Yields of DNA that came from sorted CD4+ and CD8+ cells averaged roughly 3.3 ug. Study results and limitations: The CD8+ Simpson's diversity of patients and controls was not significantly different. Researchers report that fewer than 35 CD8+ CDR3 sequences appeared in both patients and controls.

The template used for profiling TCR beta VDJ and CDR3 was genomic DNA. Using its own MiXCR run on the reads, TCRdb lists one record per CDR3 protein. The top ten clones hold 0.85% to 1.3% of a sample with under 200,000 distinct CDR3 sequences, around 40% of them seen once. This CDR3 is built from 13 residues. Germline V gives CDR1 KGHDR, CDR2 SFDVKD. V was clipped by 7 bases and J by 6 bases, with 14 bases between them. This chain links TRBV24-1 with TRBJ2-5; D uncertain. The sequenced sample consisted of sorted CD4+, CD8+, or CD8+CD57+ T cells (not recorded which) from PBMCs. This clonotype was sampled from a human donor in good health. The CDR3 nucleotides are TGTGCCACCAGCGATCCGGTATCAAAGACCCAGTACTTC. The encoded protein is CATSDPVSKTQYF.